The rows below give T cell receptor beta chains drawn from one sample of a study of low-dose radiotherapy and immunotherapy resistance in tumors. TCRdb reprocessed the reads with MiXCR, giving one entry per CDR3 protein. Here the sample spans about 80,000 distinct CDR3 sequences, 17% being singletons. This specimen was PBMCs, taken after low-dose radiotherapy plus immunotherapy. These receptors all come from a male donor with prostate cancer. CDR3s include the opening cysteine and the closing phenylalanine or tryptophan. The listing skips clone size in some rows; elsewhere it reads once, few, many or a size class.

V gene	J gene	clone size	CDR3 protein
TRBV15	TRBJ2-6	NA	CATSRAPGASGANVLTF
TRBV4-1	TRBJ2-2	many	CASSQGTANTGELFF
TRBV20-1	TRBJ2-2	NA	CSASTGLSGANVLTFGAGGELFF
TRBV12-3/TRBV12-4	TRBJ1-1	many	CASISHMNTEAFF
TRBV2	TRBJ1-5	many	CASSKELSNQPQHF
TRBV7-2	TRBJ1-2	many	CASSLGGGTTNYGYTF
TRBV6-1	TRBJ2-2	NA	CATDRTGELFF
TRBV2	TRBJ1-3	many	CASSSQDSGGNTIYF
TRBV6-5	TRBJ2-3	medium-sized	CASSYSGLAGGTDTQYF
TRBV11-2	TRBJ2-1	NA	CTSSLDLTGGEWRDSEQFF
TRBV7-9	TRBJ2-1	many	CASSRQYNEQFF
TRBV14	TRBJ2-1	many	CASSQEWTGPYNEQFF
TRBV7-2	TRBJ2-1	NA	CASSLLSIAGDGQYNEQFF
TRBV12-3/TRBV12-4	TRBJ2-1	many	CASSLGTRDNEQFF
TRBV5-6	TRBJ2-4	NA	CASSSWTGLAKNIQYF
TRBV25-1	TRBJ2-4	few	CASSKAGVSIQYF
TRBV28	TRBJ2-7	many	CASSGGSDTYEQYF
TRBV20-1	TRBJ2-3	many	CSAPTGGGGTQYF
TRBV12-3/TRBV12-4	TRBJ2-1	many	CASRRTGTGAKNEQFF
TRBV20-1	TRBJ1-5	many	CSATVGGGVGPQHF
TRBV6-5	TRBJ2-7	many	CASSRTLTSDEQYF
TRBV3-1	TRBJ2-2	many	CASRRGLGGTGELFF
TRBV4-1	TRBJ1-2	many	CASSQEAGTANYGYTF
TRBV5-1	TRBJ1-3	many	CASSLPARDLSSGNTIYF
TRBV2	TRBJ2-5	many	CASSEQGGQETQYF
TRBV6-6	TRBJ2-1	many	CASIGLPSYNEQFF
TRBV25-1	TRBJ2-1	many	CASSTDSGSPYNEQFF
TRBV19	TRBJ1-5	many	CASSYSNQPQHF
TRBV11-1	TRBJ2-7	NA	CASSPRQGQRDEQYF
TRBV9	TRBJ1-3	many	CASSAPTPGNTIYF
TRBV12-3/TRBV12-4	TRBJ1-5	many	CASSPGNQPQHF
TRBV6-8	TRBJ2-3	NA	CASSSNTDTQYF
TRBV20-1	TRBJ2-2	many	CSARDVQVGNTGELFF
TRBV28	TRBJ2-4	NA	CASSLALPGRKNIQYF
TRBV20-1	TRBJ2-1	many	CSANRASGGYNEQFF
TRBV28	TRBJ1-5	few	CASSPTGQVLNQPQHF
TRBV12-3/TRBV12-4	TRBJ1-1	NA	CASRNDGGAGTEAFF
TRBV6-2/TRBV6-3	TRBJ2-1	many	CASSSGTRYNEQFF
TRBV27	TRBJ2-1	few	CASSLRKTGTSGSQYNEQFF
TRBV4-3	TRBJ2-5	few	CASSQGHSGTTETQYF
TRBV24-1	TRBJ2-1	many	CATSDLNFWSGSYNEQFF
TRBV10-2	TRBJ2-3	many	CASSPELNAGTQYF
TRBV5-5	TRBJ2-1	many	CASSPTTGFPYNEQFF
TRBV21-1	TRBJ2-7	NA	CASSKVGAAAYEQYF
TRBV19	TRBJ2-2	many	CASSPGGGRATGELFF
TRBV7-2	TRBJ2-4	many	CAGLAEGVTKNIQYF
TRBV19	TRBJ1-5	many	CASSMGVGSNQPQHF
TRBV20-1	TRBJ2-1	many	CSASWQSGGNEQFF
TRBV24-1	TRBJ1-5	NA	CASLGTRLPYSNQPQHF
TRBV7-2	TRBJ2-2	many	CASSSKALGELFF
TRBV3-1	TRBJ2-5	many	CASRTSGTNWRETQYF
TRBV7-9	TRBJ1-5	many	CASSIGTSGQPQHF
TRBV20-1	TRBJ2-7	many	CSARGAGGGYEQYF
TRBV19	TRBJ1-2	NA	CASGEGRYGYTF
TRBV14	TRBJ1-4	few	CASSQEQQGPWEKLFF
TRBV6-2/TRBV6-3	TRBJ2-7	many	CASRALAGVLTGAEQYF
TRBV6-5	TRBJ2-5	many	CASSWGTAQYF
TRBV12-3/TRBV12-4	TRBJ1-2	many	CASSFRVDGYTF